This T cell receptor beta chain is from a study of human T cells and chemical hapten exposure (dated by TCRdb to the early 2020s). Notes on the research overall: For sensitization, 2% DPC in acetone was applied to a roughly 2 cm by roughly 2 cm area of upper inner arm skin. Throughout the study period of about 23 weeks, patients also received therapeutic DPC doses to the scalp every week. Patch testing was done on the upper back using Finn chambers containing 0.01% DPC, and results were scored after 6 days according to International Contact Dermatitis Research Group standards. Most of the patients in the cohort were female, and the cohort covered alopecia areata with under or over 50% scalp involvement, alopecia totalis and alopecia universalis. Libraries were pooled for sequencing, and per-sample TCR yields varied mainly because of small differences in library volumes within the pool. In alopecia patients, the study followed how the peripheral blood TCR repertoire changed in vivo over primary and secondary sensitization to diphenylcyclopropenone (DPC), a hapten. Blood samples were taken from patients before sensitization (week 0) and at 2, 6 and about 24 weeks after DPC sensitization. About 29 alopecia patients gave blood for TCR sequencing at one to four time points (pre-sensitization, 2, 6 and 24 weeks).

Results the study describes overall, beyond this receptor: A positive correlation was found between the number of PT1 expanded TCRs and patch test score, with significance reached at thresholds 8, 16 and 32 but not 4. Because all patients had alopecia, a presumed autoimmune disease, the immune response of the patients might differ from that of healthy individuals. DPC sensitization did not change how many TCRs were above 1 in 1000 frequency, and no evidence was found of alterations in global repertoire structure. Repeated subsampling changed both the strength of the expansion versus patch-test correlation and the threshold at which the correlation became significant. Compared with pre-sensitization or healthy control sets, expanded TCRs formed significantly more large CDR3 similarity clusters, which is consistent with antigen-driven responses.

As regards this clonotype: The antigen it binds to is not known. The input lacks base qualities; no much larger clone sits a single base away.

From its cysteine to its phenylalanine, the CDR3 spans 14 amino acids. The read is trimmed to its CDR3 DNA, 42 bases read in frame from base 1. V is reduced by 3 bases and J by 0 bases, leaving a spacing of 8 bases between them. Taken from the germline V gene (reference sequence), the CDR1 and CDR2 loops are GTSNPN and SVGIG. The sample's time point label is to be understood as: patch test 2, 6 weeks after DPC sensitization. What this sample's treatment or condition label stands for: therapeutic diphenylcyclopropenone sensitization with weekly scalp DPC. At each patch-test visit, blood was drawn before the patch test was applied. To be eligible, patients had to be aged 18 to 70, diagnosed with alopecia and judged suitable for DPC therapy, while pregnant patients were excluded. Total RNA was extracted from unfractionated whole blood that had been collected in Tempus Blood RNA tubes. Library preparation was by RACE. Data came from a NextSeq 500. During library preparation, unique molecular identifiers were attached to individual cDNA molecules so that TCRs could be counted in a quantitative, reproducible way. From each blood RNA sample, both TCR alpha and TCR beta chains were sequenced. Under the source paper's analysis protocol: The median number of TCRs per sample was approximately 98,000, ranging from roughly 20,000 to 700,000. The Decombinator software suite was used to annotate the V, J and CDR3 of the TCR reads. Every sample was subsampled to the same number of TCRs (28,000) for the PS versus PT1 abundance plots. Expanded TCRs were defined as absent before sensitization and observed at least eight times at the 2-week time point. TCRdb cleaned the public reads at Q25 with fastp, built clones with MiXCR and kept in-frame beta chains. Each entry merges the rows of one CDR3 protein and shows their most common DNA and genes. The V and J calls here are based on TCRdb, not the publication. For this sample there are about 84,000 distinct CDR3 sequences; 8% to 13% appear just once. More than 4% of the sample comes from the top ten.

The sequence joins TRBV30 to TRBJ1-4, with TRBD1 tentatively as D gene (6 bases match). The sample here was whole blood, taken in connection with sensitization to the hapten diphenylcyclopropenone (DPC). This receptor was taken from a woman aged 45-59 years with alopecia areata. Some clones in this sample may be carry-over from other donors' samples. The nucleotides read TGTGCCTGGAGGGACAGTGCAACTAATGAAAAACTGTTTTTT. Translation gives CAWRDSATNEKLFF.